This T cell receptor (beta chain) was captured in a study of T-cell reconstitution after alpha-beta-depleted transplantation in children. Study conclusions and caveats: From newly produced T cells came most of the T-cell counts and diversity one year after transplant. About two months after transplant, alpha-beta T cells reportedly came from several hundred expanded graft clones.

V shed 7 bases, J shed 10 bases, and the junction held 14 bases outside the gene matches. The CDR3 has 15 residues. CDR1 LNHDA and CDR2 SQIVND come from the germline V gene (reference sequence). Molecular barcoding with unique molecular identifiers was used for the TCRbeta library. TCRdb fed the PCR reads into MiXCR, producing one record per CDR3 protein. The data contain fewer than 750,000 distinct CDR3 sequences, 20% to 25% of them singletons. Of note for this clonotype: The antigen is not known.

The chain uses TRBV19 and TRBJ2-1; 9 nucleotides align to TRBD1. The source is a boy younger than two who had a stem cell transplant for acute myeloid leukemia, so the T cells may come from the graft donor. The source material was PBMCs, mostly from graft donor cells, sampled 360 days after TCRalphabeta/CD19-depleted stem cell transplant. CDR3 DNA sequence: TGTGCCAGTAAACGAGGGGACAGGGTAGTTGAGGAGCAGTTCTTC. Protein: CASKRGDRVVEEQFF.